This T cell receptor (beta chain) stems from a study of CXCR3-negative and CXCR3-positive naive CD8 T cells. Germline CDR1 is SGHTA and CDR2 is FQGNSA. This CDR3 spans 16 amino acids. Via 5' RACE with UMI labels, TRB cDNA libraries were prepared. With the 5' RACE reads reprocessed, TCRdb shows one record per CDR3 protein and no DNA. The sample table includes around 57,000 distinct CDR3 sequences. V is TRBV7-2 and J is TRBJ2-7. Material for sequencing was memory CD8+ T cells from blood. This TCR was recovered from a human donor in good health. Some clones in this sample may be carry-over from other donors' samples. This CDR3 reads CASSFSAVKSSYEQYF.